This record looks at one T cell receptor (beta chain) sequence and its context. Its antigen is undetermined. The sample is drawn from a study of cytomegalovirus exposure and HLA in healthy donors. Whole-study findings and limits: It was confirmed in vitro that three of the CMV-associated chains were specific for CMV antigens. High specificity and sensitivity for cytomegalovirus status were reported for the classifier.

TCRdb's table, derived via immunoSEQ multiplex PCR, lists solely in-frame clones and lacks some. The sample consists of 100,000 to 150,000 clones, 80% to 90% of them appearing once. V was cut by 5 bases and J by 2 bases, with 13 bases left in between. CDR1 and CDR2 from the germline V gene are MDHEN and SYDVKM. CDR3 size: 14 residues. Sequencing input: PBMCs. V and J are TRBV28 and TRBJ2-7, with D possibly matching TRBD1 (5 bases). The TCR comes from a woman between 18 and 30 years old in good health and CMV-seronegative. Written as DNA, the CDR3 is TGTGCCAGCAGTATGTGGCAGGGCGCCTACGAGCAGTACTTC. Translated: CASSMWQGAYEQYF.